Listed below are T cell receptor beta chains from one sample, sequenced in a study of shared clonotypes between healthy human individuals. The repertoire was sequenced with immunoSEQ multiplex PCR; TCRdb's copy has only in-frame clones and lacks some. The sample holds 1,500,000 or so clones, approximately 98.5% seen once. The specimen was naive CD4+ T cells sorted from blood. These receptor sequences come from a young man in good health. CDR3s include the opening cysteine and the closing phenylalanine or tryptophan. The D gene is left open where the match is weak. The listing skips clone size in some rows; elsewhere it reads once, few, many or a size class.

-	TRBV30	-	TRBJ1-5	TGTGCCTGGAGTCGCCAGGGAGATCAGCCCCAGCATTTT	CAWSRQGDQPQHF
TRBD2	TRBV5-1	-	TRBJ2-1	TGCGCCAGCAGTCCTTACCTAGCGGGAGGGCCCAATGAGCAGTTCTTC	CASSPYLAGGPNEQFF
-	TRBV5-6	-	TRBJ1-2	TGTGCCAGCAGCCCCGGGACTCCTTATGGCTACACCTTC	CASSPGTPYGYTF
-	TRBV5-4	-	TRBJ2-1	TGTGCCAGCAGCTTACTAGCTAACAATGAGCAGTTCTTC	CASSLLANNEQFF
-	TRBV6-5	-	TRBJ1-1	TGTGCCAGCAGGATGGACAGCCTGAACACTGAAGCTTTCTTT	CASRMDSLNTEAFF
TRBD1	TRBV19	-	TRBJ1-3	TGTGCCAGTAGTCCTAAGACAGGGGCCCTCAGATATTTT	CASSPKTGALRYF
TRBD2	TRBV28	-	TRBJ2-1	TGTGCCAGCAGCCAACCCACTAGCGAGTCCTACAATGAGCAGTTCTTC	CASSQPTSESYNEQFF
-	TRBV5-1	-	TRBJ2-7	TGCGCCAGCAGCCCGGGACCTAGTTACGAGCAGTACTTC	CASSPGPSYEQYF
TRBD2	TRBV27	-	TRBJ2-1	TGTGCCAGCAGTACGGTGTTTAGCGGGAGATACAATGAGCAGTTCTTC	CASSTVFSGRYNEQFF
TRBD2	TRBV10-3	-	TRBJ2-3	TGTGCCATCAACTCACCGGGACTAGAGAGAGGACGAGATACGCAGTATTTT	CAINSPGLERGRDTQYF
TRBD1	TRBV5-1	-	TRBJ2-3	TGCGCCAGCAGCTCCAAACAGGGGGTCACAGATACGCAGTATTTT	CASSSKQGVTDTQYF
-	TRBV10-3	-	TRBJ1-4	TGTGCCACCAAAAGAAACGACAGGACTAATGAAAAACTGTTTTTT	CATKRNDRTNEKLFF
-	TRBV5-1	-	TRBJ1-2	TGCGCCAGCAGCTTACAGGGAGTAGTGGGCTATGGCTACACCTTC	CASSLQGVVGYGYTF
-	TRBV5-1	-	TRBJ1-1	TGCGCCAGCAGCGATTTCACCGGGATCCATCGATTCGCGAACACTGAAGCTTTCTTT	CASSDFTGIHRFANTEAFF
-	TRBV6-1	-	TRBJ2-7	TGTGCCAGCAGTGAAGGTTTCCGAGACAGCCTCTACGAGCAGTACTTC	CASSEGFRDSLYEQYF
TRBD1	TRBV5-1	-	TRBJ1-4	TGCGCCAGCAGCTCCGGACAGGGGGCGATTGCAGAGGAAAAACTGTTTTTT	CASSSGQGAIAEEKLFF
TRBD1	TRBV6-1	-	TRBJ1-1	TGTGCCAGCAGTGGCCGGGACAGGGTGAACACTGAAGCTTTCTTT	CASSGRDRVNTEAFF
TRBD2	TRBV9	-	TRBJ2-3	TGTGCCAGCAGTCCCCGGGGGGATGGGAACACAGATACGCAGTATTTT	CASSPRGDGNTDTQYF
-	TRBV29-1	-	TRBJ1-1	TGCAGCGTTTCTAATTCCCGGGGCACTGAAGCTTTCTTT	CSVSNSRGTEAFF
-	TRBV7-2	-	TRBJ2-3	TGTGCCAGCAGCTTAAGAGGAGCCACGACGCAGTATTTT	CASSLRGATTQYF
-	TRBV6-5	-	TRBJ1-4	TGTGCCAGCAGTCGGGGGGCAACTAATGAAAAACTGTTTTTT	CASSRGATNEKLFF
TRBD1	TRBV29-1	-	TRBJ1-1	TGCAGCGTGGCATACACAGGGGGCTCTGGGACTGAAGCTTTCTTT	CSVAYTGGSGTEAFF
-	TRBV5-1	-	TRBJ2-1	TGCGCCAGCAGCTCCTCCAGGGCCTACAATGAGCAGTTCTTC	CASSSSRAYNEQFF
-	TRBV27	-	TRBJ2-7	TGTGCCAGCAGTTTAGGACGGACCTACGAGCAGTACTTC	CASSLGRTYEQYF
TRBD2	TRBV5-5	-	TRBJ2-1	TGTGCCAGCAGCTTCAGAACTAGCGGGAGCCTAAGCTCCTACAATGAGCAGTTCTTC	CASSFRTSGSLSSYNEQFF
-	TRBV15	-	TRBJ2-1	TGTGCCACCAGCAGAGGTAGGCAGTCTGGGAATGAGCAGTTCTTC	CATSRGRQSGNEQFF
-	TRBV7-2	once	TRBJ2-2	TGTGCCAGCAGCCAGAAGGGCCGGACCGGGGAGCTGTTTTTT	CASSQKGRTGELFF
-	TRBV5-5	-	TRBJ2-6	TGTGCCAGCAGCTTTTTAGGGTTCTCTGGGGCCAACGTCCTGACTTTC	CASSFLGFSGANVLTF
TRBD1	TRBV18	-	TRBJ2-1	TGTGCCAGCTCACGGACAGGCGTCAATGAGCAGTTCTTC	CASSRTGVNEQFF
-	TRBV5-6	-	TRBJ1-4	TGTGCCAGCAGCTTGGTGGGGAAAACGATGTTTTTT	CASSLVGKTMFF
TRBD1	TRBV2	-	TRBJ1-4	TGTGCCAGCAGTGTCGGAGGGGGCCGCGAAAAACTGTTTTTT	CASSVGGGREKLFF
TRBD2	TRBV10-2	-	TRBJ2-1	TGCGCCAGCAGTGACACCTCGGGCGGGAGGTTCTACAATGAGCAGTTCTTC	CASSDTSGGRFYNEQFF
-	TRBV2	once	TRBJ1-4	TGTGCCAGCAGGAAAACAAAGGGTATGGGTGAAAAACTGTTTTTT	CASRKTKGMGEKLFF
TRBD1	TRBV5-6	-	TRBJ1-4	TGTGCCAGCAGCTCGACACAGGGGAGGACTAATGAAAAACTGTTTTTT	CASSSTQGRTNEKLFF
-	TRBV28	-	TRBJ2-7	TGTGCCAGCAGTCCCAGGACTGGGTACTCCTACGAGCAGTACTTC	CASSPRTGYSYEQYF
-	TRBV5-1	-	TRBJ2-3	TGCGCCAGCAGCCACACAGATACGCAGTATTTT	CASSHTDTQYF
TRBD1	TRBV6-1	-	TRBJ2-7	TGTGCCAGCAACCAGGGACAGGCCTACGAGCAGTACTTC	CASNQGQAYEQYF
-	TRBV10-3	-	TRBJ2-1	TGTGCCACTCAGGGGAACTCCTACAATGAGCAGTTCTTC	CATQGNSYNEQFF
TRBD1	TRBV4-3	-	TRBJ1-2	TGCGCCAGCAGCCAGGGACAGGGGAGAGATCGCGGCTACACCTTC	CASSQGQGRDRGYTF
TRBD2	TRBV7-2	-	TRBJ2-3	TGTGCCAGCAGCTATTCCCTCGGCGCGGGAGGGCCAAATACGCAGTATTTT	CASSYSLGAGGPNTQYF
-	TRBV5-6	once	TRBJ1-1	TGTGCCAGCTATGCAGTGGACAGGAACACTGAAGCTTTCTTT	CASYAVDRNTEAFF
TRBD2	TRBV19	-	TRBJ2-3	TGTGCCAGTTCCACACTAGCGGCTCGCACAGATACGCAGTATTTT	CASSTLAARTDTQYF
-	TRBV28	-	TRBJ2-7	TGTGCCAGCAGTTCGGTAAACGAGCAGTACTTC	CASSSVNEQYF
-	TRBV9	-	TRBJ1-3	TGTGCCAGCAGCCCCGGACAATCGGGAAACACCATATATTTT	CASSPGQSGNTIYF
-	TRBV10-1	-	TRBJ2-3	TGCGCCAGCAGTGAGTGGGGTGGAATAGGGAGCAGTACAGATACGCAGTATTTT	CASSEWGGIGSSTDTQYF
-	TRBV6-5	-	TRBJ1-3	TGTGCCAGCAGTCTTCGCGGCTCTGGAAACACCATATATTTT	CASSLRGSGNTIYF
-	TRBV28	-	TRBJ2-1	TGTGCCAGCAGGGGACGCAGCTCCTACAATGAGCAGTTCTTC	CASRGRSSYNEQFF
TRBD1	TRBV6-1	-	TRBJ1-2	TGTGCCAGCAGATCGACAGGGATCTATGGCTACACCTTC	CASRSTGIYGYTF
-	TRBV28	once	TRBJ2-2	TGTGCCAGCAGTCTCAGTCGGGACTCCGCGAACACCGGGGAGCTGTTTTTT	CASSLSRDSANTGELFF
TRBD2	TRBV6-1	once	TRBJ2-1	TGTGCCAGCAGTGATTGGGACGGGAGGGCCAATGAGCAGTTCTTC	CASSDWDGRANEQFF
TRBD1	TRBV15	-	TRBJ2-7	TGTGCCACCAGCAGAGCACAGGGGGGAAGCTACGAGCAGTACTTC	CATSRAQGGSYEQYF
-	TRBV6-1	-	TRBJ2-7	TGTGCCAGCGGCAGGGGTCTCTACGAGCAGTACTTC	CASGRGLYEQYF
TRBD2	TRBV6-5	-	TRBJ2-1	TGTGCCAGCAGTTCTTTATTACTAGCGGGAGGCAATGAGCAGTTCTTC	CASSSLLLAGGNEQFF
TRBD1	TRBV9	-	TRBJ2-7	TGTGCCAGCAGCGTAGCGGCGACAGGGGGATACGAGCAGTACTTC	CASSVAATGGYEQYF
TRBD1	TRBV7-8	-	TRBJ1-5	TGTGCCAGCAAACAGGGGAGAAATCAGCCCCAGCATTTT	CASKQGRNQPQHF
-	TRBV29-1	-	TRBJ2-5	TGCAGCGCTATGACAGATCAAGAGACCCAGTACTTC	CSAMTDQETQYF
TRBD1	TRBV11-2	-	TRBJ1-2	TGTGCCAGCAGGGGAGGGACAGGGGAATATTACTATGGCTACACCTTC	CASRGGTGEYYYGYTF
-	TRBV28	-	TRBJ1-5	TGTGCCAGCAGGCTGGTTGGCAATCAGCCCCAGCATTTT	CASRLVGNQPQHF